This T cell receptor (beta chain) came from a study of shared clonotypes between healthy human individuals. As for the study in general: Those who served as donors were two women and a few men between the ages of 18 and 49.

The naive CD8 fraction comprised CD45RO-negative cells positively selected for CCR7 and excluded terminally differentiated effector memory CD45RA+ cells. The V and J ends lost 7 bases and 0 bases, in that order; junction bases with no gene match: 6. The CDR3 totals 15 residues. The V gene's germline CDR1 is MNHNS and CDR2 SASEGT. Study-wide findings and caveats: It was only blood that was sampled, and tissue repertoires likely differ.

Deep was the level used in running the assay. Genomic DNA belonging to each subset was distributed in equal measure over several immunoSEQ plates. TCRdb's table, derived via immunoSEQ multiplex PCR, lists solely in-frame clones and lacks some. The repertoire holds some 2.1 million clones, with over 85% as singletons. Comments on this clone: What it binds is not known.

The source is a man younger than 30 in good health. Some clones in this sample may be carry-over from other donors' samples. The J gene is TRBJ2-1, the V gene TRBV6-1; 7 bases fit TRBD1. Input material: naive CD8+ T cells from PBMCs. Written as DNA, the CDR3 is TGTGCCAGCACCTTAGACAGGGCCTCCTACAATGAGCAGTTCTTC. Amino acid sequence: CASTLDRASYNEQFF.